These T cell receptor beta chains were read from a single sample in a study of blood T cell repertoires in COVID-19. Sequenced by immunoSEQ multiplex PCR; TCRdb stores in-frame clones only, minus some. The table lists fewer than 200,000 clones, over 60% of them singletons. Sample: peripheral blood. These receptors came from a man aged 55 to 69 with acute or convalescent COVID-19. CDR3s include the opening cysteine and the closing phenylalanine or tryptophan. The D gene is left open where the match is weak. Clone size is not always given. Where it is, it says once, few, many or a class for expanded clones.

J gene,clone size,V gene,D gene,CDR3 protein,CDR3 DNA
TRBJ2-5,-,TRBV29-1,TRBD2,CSARSGYQTQYF,TGCAGCGCTCGTAGCGGGTACCAGACCCAGTACTTC
TRBJ1-2,-,TRBV27,TRBD1,CASSLSEGAGYTF,TGTGCCAGCAGTTTATCTGAGGGGGCAGGCTACACCTTC
TRBJ2-1,-,TRBV28,TRBD1,CASSLFRGPSYNEQFF,TGTGCCAGCAGTTTGTTTAGGGGGCCCTCCTACAATGAGCAGTTCTTC
TRBJ1-1,few,TRBV10-2,-,CASSLQRNTEAFF,TGCGCCAGCAGCCTCCAGCGGAACACTGAAGCTTTCTTT
TRBJ1-1,-,TRBV18,-,CASSRGQTEAFF,TGTGCCAGCTCACGAGGACAGACTGAAGCTTTCTTT
TRBJ1-6,few,TRBV2,-,CASSDRWNSPLHF,TGTGCCAGCAGTGATCGGTGGAATTCACCCCTCCACTTT
TRBJ1-1,-,TRBV5-1,-,CASSDHPDRRSTEAFF,TGCGCCAGCAGCGACCACCCCGACAGGCGCAGTACTGAAGCTTTCTTT
TRBJ2-3,once,TRBV7-7,-,CASSLGAGPSTDTQYF,TGTGCTAGCAGCTTAGGTGCGGGCCCTAGCACAGATACGCAGTATTTT
TRBJ1-2,-,TRBV9,-,CASSVAVGGYGYTF,TGTGCCAGCAGCGTAGCAGTAGGGGGCTATGGCTACACCTTC
TRBJ2-1,once,TRBV21-1,-,CASSKRQGENNEQFF,TGTGCCAGCAGCAAACGACAGGGAGAGAACAATGAGCAGTTCTTC
TRBJ2-7,-,TRBV28,-,CASTGQDYEQYF,TGTGCCAGCACTGGGCAGGACTACGAGCAGTACTTC
TRBJ1-5,-,TRBV12-5,-,CASGLVHRETSNQPQHF,TGTGCTAGTGGTTTGGTACACAGAGAAACGAGCAATCAGCCCCAGCATTTT
TRBJ2-2,once,TRBV4-2,-,CASSQQGNTGELFF,TGTGCCAGCAGCCAACAGGGAAACACCGGGGAGCTGTTTTTT
TRBJ1-2,once,TRBV30,-,CAWSVGQKGGNGYTF,TGTGCCTGGAGTGTAGGACAGAAAGGGGGAAACGGCTACACCTTC
TRBJ2-1,-,TRBV19,TRBD2,CASSGTSGGAQEQFF,TGTGCCAGTAGCGGGACTAGCGGGGGGGCACAAGAGCAGTTCTTC
TRBJ2-1,-,TRBV11-3,TRBD1,CASSKADRGPYNEQFF,TGTGCCAGCAGCAAAGCTGACAGGGGGCCATACAATGAGCAGTTCTTC
TRBJ2-2,-,TRBV11-3,-,CASSRRVGTGELFF,TGTGCCAGCAGCCGGCGGGTTGGGACCGGGGAGCTGTTTTTT
TRBJ2-5,-,TRBV9,TRBD2,CASSVEGGLQETQYF,TGTGCCAGCAGCGTAGAGGGAGGGCTCCAAGAGACCCAGTACTTC
TRBJ2-1,-,TRBV16,-,CASSQSNKQFF,TGTGCCAGCAGCCAATCTAATAAGCAGTTCTTC
TRBJ1-1,-,TRBV5-1,-,CASSWRDGTEAFF,TGCGCCAGCAGCTGGAGAGACGGCACTGAAGCTTTCTTT
TRBJ1-5,few,TRBV19,TRBD1,CASRGTGDNQPQHF,TGTGCCAGTAGGGGGACAGGGGATAATCAGCCCCAGCATTTT
TRBJ1-4,-,TRBV3-1/TRBV3-2,-,CASSQDNPRGLSTNEKLFF,TGTGCCAGCAGCCAAGACAATCCCAGGGGTTTATCGACTAATGAAAAACTGTTTTTT
TRBJ2-1,-,TRBV29-1,TRBD1,CSVEEFKGTGGYNEQFF,TGCAGCGTTGAAGAGTTTAAGGGGACAGGGGGTTACAATGAGCAGTTCTTC
TRBJ2-1,few,TRBV2,TRBD2,CASSETSGGVYNEQFF,TGTGCCAGCAGTGAGACCTCGGGAGGGGTCTACAATGAGCAGTTCTTC
TRBJ2-2,-,TRBV9,-,CASSVLQATNTGELFF,TGTGCCAGCAGCGTTTTACAGGCTACGAACACCGGGGAGCTGTTTTTT
TRBJ1-1,-,TRBV27,TRBD1,CASARQGYTEAFF,TGTGCCAGCGCAAGACAGGGCTACACTGAAGCTTTCTTT
TRBJ1-1,once,TRBV5-1,TRBD1,CASSFGQGREAFF,TGCGCCAGCAGCTTTGGACAGGGGCGTGAAGCTTTCTTT
TRBJ1-2,-,TRBV19,TRBD1,CASRALGQGGSGYTF,TGTGCCAGTAGAGCCCTAGGACAGGGGGGTTCGGGCTACACCTTC
TRBJ2-1,-,TRBV7-8,TRBD1,CASSFPGQGAYNEQFF,TGTGCCAGCAGCTTCCCAGGACAGGGGGCCTACAATGAGCAGTTCTTC
TRBJ2-4,-,TRBV24-1,TRBD1,CATSDFTGTGKNIQYF,TGTGCCACCAGTGATTTTACCGGGACAGGGAAAAACATTCAGTACTTC
TRBJ1-2,-,TRBV29-1,-,CSVPGRTNYGYTF,TGCAGCGTTCCAGGGAGGACGAACTATGGCTACACCTTC
TRBJ1-2,-,TRBV7-3,TRBD1,CASSSGQGNYGYTF,TGTGCCAGCAGCTCTGGACAGGGGAACTATGGCTACACCTTC
TRBJ1-1,-,TRBV11-2,-,CASSLQGAEAFF,TGTGCCAGCAGTCTACAGGGAGCTGAAGCTTTCTTT
TRBJ2-5,-,TRBV9,TRBD2,CASSPTGGLETQYF,TGTGCCAGCAGCCCAACGGGAGGCCTGGAGACCCAGTACTTC
TRBJ1-2,-,TRBV11-1,TRBD1,CASSLRTGNYGYTF,TGTGCCAGCAGCTTGCGGACAGGAAACTATGGCTACACCTTC
TRBJ1-3,-,TRBV6-5,-,CASTAAVPSGNTIYF,TGTGCCAGCACTGCCGCGGTTCCCTCTGGAAACACCATATATTTT
TRBJ1-2,-,TRBV27,TRBD1,CASSKARTGRGYTF,TGTGCCAGCAGTAAAGCGCGGACAGGGCGCGGCTACACCTTC
TRBJ2-1,once,TRBV7-8,TRBD2,CASSLAISGGAGEQFF,TGTGCCAGCAGCTTAGCGATTAGCGGGGGGGCGGGTGAGCAGTTCTTC
TRBJ2-7,once,TRBV6-2/TRBV6-3,-,CASSYSVDLLKDEQYF,TGTGCCAGCAGTTACTCGGTGGACTTACTAAAGGACGAGCAGTACTTC